This is a list of T cell receptor beta chains from one sample in a study of follicular helper T cells after annual influenza vaccination. Sequenced by immunoSEQ multiplex PCR; TCRdb stores in-frame clones only, minus some. The sample contains 9,700 or so clones, about four fifths of which appear only once. The material sequenced was CXCR5- memory CD4+ T cells sorted from blood, taken 7 days after influenza vaccination. The receptors derive from an adult who received the influenza vaccine. Both conserved end residues are part of each CDR3.

CDR3aa: CAWSYSAGETQYF; v_gene: TRBV30; j_gene: TRBJ2-5
CDR3aa: CASSLETGRDYEQYF; v_gene: TRBV5-1; j_gene: TRBJ2-7
CDR3aa: CSVTDSRNQPQHF; v_gene: TRBV29-1; j_gene: TRBJ1-5
CDR3aa: CASSRDRRSGANVLTF; v_gene: TRBV19; j_gene: TRBJ2-6
CDR3aa: CASSWTSGSYEQYF; v_gene: TRBV6-1; j_gene: TRBJ2-7
CDR3aa: CASSLGRRSYNEQFF; v_gene: TRBV5-8; j_gene: TRBJ2-1
CDR3aa: CASRYGASNYGYTF; v_gene: TRBV19; j_gene: TRBJ1-2
CDR3aa: CASSLPRESRGNEQFF; v_gene: TRBV7-9; j_gene: TRBJ2-1
CDR3aa: CASSLGPGRLNEKLFF; v_gene: TRBV5-1; j_gene: TRBJ1-4
CDR3aa: CASSPGVPSNTGELFF; v_gene: TRBV18; j_gene: TRBJ2-2
CDR3aa: CASRLDLYNEQFF; v_gene: TRBV6-5; j_gene: TRBJ2-1
CDR3aa: CASSAAGVSTDTQYF; v_gene: TRBV19; j_gene: TRBJ2-3
CDR3aa: CATSLRTGRSRQPQHF; v_gene: TRBV15; j_gene: TRBJ1-5
CDR3aa: CASSRDRSKETQYF; v_gene: TRBV4-1; j_gene: TRBJ2-5
CDR3aa: CASSPNQGADTEAFF; v_gene: TRBV18; j_gene: TRBJ1-1
CDR3aa: CASRLTGVGQETQYF; v_gene: TRBV4-2; j_gene: TRBJ2-5
CDR3aa: CATSRGLGLAPTATDTQYF; v_gene: TRBV15; j_gene: TRBJ2-3
CDR3aa: CASSQVAASGGAREQFF; v_gene: TRBV4-2; j_gene: TRBJ2-1
CDR3aa: CASSYRQRRYEQYF; v_gene: TRBV10-1; j_gene: TRBJ2-7
CDR3aa: CAWGGQRDSPLHF; v_gene: TRBV30; j_gene: TRBJ1-6
CDR3aa: CASSYGTGGGEKLFF; v_gene: TRBV6-9; j_gene: TRBJ1-4
CDR3aa: CASSLFAGLGSQEQYF; v_gene: TRBV27; j_gene: TRBJ2-7
CDR3aa: CACRREGSGQSYNEQFF; v_gene: TRBV7-9; j_gene: TRBJ2-1
CDR3aa: CASSTAGQASYEQYF; v_gene: TRBV18; j_gene: TRBJ2-7
CDR3aa: CASSRLGGGDFTGELFF; v_gene: TRBV28; j_gene: TRBJ2-2
CDR3aa: CASSVRGGELFF; v_gene: TRBV19; j_gene: TRBJ2-2
CDR3aa: CSVVGTSGNYEQYF; v_gene: TRBV29-1; j_gene: TRBJ2-7
CDR3aa: CATLTGTGGAEKLFF; v_gene: TRBV28; j_gene: TRBJ1-4
CDR3aa: CASRNLGVFGTDTQYF; v_gene: TRBV11-2; j_gene: TRBJ2-3
CDR3aa: CSATGLESDF; v_gene: TRBV20-1; j_gene: TRBJ2-7
CDR3aa: CASISSGNTIYF; v_gene: TRBV6-5; j_gene: TRBJ1-3
CDR3aa: CASSLGPGGGNTIYF; v_gene: TRBV5-6; j_gene: TRBJ1-3
CDR3aa: CASSQNEGLSTEAFF; v_gene: TRBV4-1; j_gene: TRBJ1-1
CDR3aa: CASSRDRLGSGNTIYF; v_gene: TRBV4-1; j_gene: TRBJ1-3
CDR3aa: CASSPRQGDSYEQYF; v_gene: TRBV18; j_gene: TRBJ2-7
CDR3aa: CASSEIPRGTNTEAFF; v_gene: TRBV6-1; j_gene: TRBJ1-1
CDR3aa: CASGGQGATGELFF; v_gene: TRBV7-2; j_gene: TRBJ2-2
CDR3aa: CASRVAGDNTGELFF; v_gene: TRBV19; j_gene: TRBJ2-2
CDR3aa: CAWSVWKGQRDTQYF; v_gene: TRBV30; j_gene: TRBJ2-3
CDR3aa: CASSPLRDRAGANVLTF; v_gene: TRBV14; j_gene: TRBJ2-6
CDR3aa: CASSRGQGNHYGYTF; v_gene: TRBV21-1; j_gene: TRBJ1-2
CDR3aa: CASSLGQGTEAFF; v_gene: TRBV11-3; j_gene: TRBJ1-1
CDR3aa: CASSLGTGPETQYF; v_gene: TRBV5-1; j_gene: TRBJ2-5
CDR3aa: CASSNARGSATTRGYTF; v_gene: TRBV28; j_gene: TRBJ1-2
CDR3aa: CASSFTSGGSTDTQYF; v_gene: TRBV7-8; j_gene: TRBJ2-3
CDR3aa: CSVAGTGALELFF; v_gene: TRBV29-1; j_gene: TRBJ2-2